This TCR beta chain was identified during a study of shared clonotypes between healthy human individuals. Study-wide points: The study drew on few donors, limiting represented genetic and exposure-history diversity. Naive subsets usually exceeded memory subsets in estimated richness. Among donors, sharing of clonotypes was expected to be affected by sequencing depth.

From CD4+ cells came CD45RA+ naive and CD45RA-negative memory subsets. V was cut by 2 bases and J by 8 bases, with 21 bases left in between. This CDR3 region has 16 residues. Per germline, CDR1 SEHNR and CDR2 FQNEAQ (reference sequence). TCRdb's table, derived via immunoSEQ multiplex PCR, lists solely in-frame clones and lacks some. In the table there are approximately 2,000,000 clones, around 92% of which are singletons. Concerning this clone: Its cognate antigen is unknown.

The chain uses TRBV7-9 and TRBJ1-2, with TRBD1 as a possible D gene (6 bases). Input material: naive CD4+ T cells from PBMCs. Subset noted: CD45RA+ positively selected. The receptor was derived from a man between 18 and 35 years old in good health. Some clones in this sample may be carry-over from other donors' samples. This chain's CDR3 is CASSLRSLKQGGGYTF. The CDR3 DNA is TGTGCCAGCAGCTTACGGTCATTAAAACAGGGTGGAGGCTACACCTTC.